In its sample, the clone carrying this T cell receptor beta chain was seen many times. These data are taken from a study of T cells in Graves' hyperthyroidism and ophthalmopathy. V shed 6 bases, J shed 6 bases, and the junction held 12 bases outside the gene matches. Germline V CDR1 and CDR2: DFQATT, SNEGSKA (reference sequence). The CDR3 length is 14 residues. The investigators amplified TCR beta CDR3 regions from RNA transcripts. HTBI primers were used for first-round RT-PCR of the TCR CDR3. TCRdb re-called the multiplex PCR reads with MiXCR, one entry per CDR3 protein. In the table there are approximately 400,000 distinct CDR3 sequences, 19% of which are singletons.

The sequence was collected from a woman aged 18-35 years with Graves' hyperthyroidism. V usage is TRBV20-1 and J usage is TRBJ2-7; 9 bases are a match to TRBD1. The specimen sequenced was blood. The CDR3 DNA follows: TGCAGTGCCGAGGGACAGGGACGGGTCGGCGAGCAGTACTTC. Translated, it gives CSAEGQGRVGEQYF.